The clone carrying this TCR beta chain was seen ten or more times. The antigen remains unidentified. There were no patients who had received any treatment before thyroid surgery. TCRdb re-called clones from the PCR reads using MiXCR. The sample lists under 95,000 clones, around 9.1% seen once, with around 9.2% in the top ten. The data belong to a study of metastatic and nonmetastatic thyroid tumors. Study overall: Malignant thyroid and benign thyroid patients provided blood and tumor or nodule tissue whose repertoires were compared. Overall study results and limits: Malignant thyroid tumors reportedly had TCR beta diversity that was significantly higher than in benign nodules, in blood and tumor.

This clonotype was sampled from a female donor with papillary thyroid cancer or a benign thyroid nodule (not recorded which). Some clones in this sample may be carry-over from other donors' samples. The sequencing sample was made of blood.

The CDR3 nucleotides are TGTGCCAGCAGCGTAGATCCAGGGGCGGTAGGAAACACCATATATTTT. It translates to CASSVDPGAVGNTIYF. This chain joins TRBV9 and TRBJ1-3; D perhaps matches TRBD1 (6 bases). The CDR3 consists of 16 residues. Between the trimmed V and J ends, which lost 0 bases and 4 bases, there was a span of 14 bases. Germline assignment: CDR1 SGDLS and CDR2 YYNGEE.